The 13 T cell receptor beta chains below come from one sample, sequenced in a study of blood T cells in healthy people across ages. The second PCR ran about 6 to 12 cycles with a sample-barcoded 5' primer and J-beta primers. Each CDR3 protein gets one entry after TCRdb re-called the 5' RACE reads with MiXCR. The table records roughly 550,000 distinct CDR3 sequences, 24% of them present only once. The same sample was also studied in work on T cells of mothers and their children.

Specimen: blood. These receptor sequences come from a boy between 10 and 17 years old in good health.

V and J are TRBV6-1 and TRBJ2-3; D is undetermined. CDR1 and CDR2 from the germline V gene are MNHNS and SASEGT. The CDR3 extends over 17 amino acids. Trimming removed 6 bases at V and 6 bases at J, with 25 bases between. The CDR3 coding sequence is TGTGCCAGCAGATCCGGACGAAACACGCTAGTAACCGATACGCAGTATTTT. Translation: CASRSGRNTLVTDTQYF.

The gene calls are TRBV29-1 and TRBJ2-3; TRBD2 aligns across 11 bases. Trimming cost V 7 bases and J 3 bases; bases outside gene matches: 6. The germline V gene encodes CDR1 SQVTM and CDR2 ANQGSEA. This CDR3 region has 14 residues. The CDR3 sequence: CSAIAGGPTDTQYF. Here the CDR3 DNA reads TGCAGCGCCATAGCGGGGGGGCCGACAGATACGCAGTATTTT.

This clonotype was detected a few times. The V call is TRBV30, the J call TRBJ1-1; D gene uncertain. Germline lookup yields CDR1 GTSNPN and CDR2 SVGIG (reference sequence). CDR3 size: 13 residues. V was cut by 0 bases and J by 2 bases, with 7 bases left in between. The CDR3 nucleotides read TGTGCCTGGAGTGTTTTGGACAACACTGAAGCTTTCTTT. Translation gives CAWSVLDNTEAFF.

The sample holds a few counts of this clonotype. The chain is built from TRBV14 and TRBJ1-6; D is undetermined. This CDR3 comprises 12 residues. V lost 4 bases and J 5 bases, leaving 3 bases between the germline ends. The V gene's germline CDR1 is SGHDN and CDR2 FVKESK. CDR3 bases: TGTGCCAGCAGCCTCAATAATTCACCCCTCCACTTT. Translation gives CASSLNNSPLHF.

The chain joins TRBV5-1 to TRBJ1-1; D not resolved. Germline V lookup: CDR1 SGHRS, CDR2 YFSETQ. Trimming stripped 4 bases from V and 1 base from J, with 20 bases between. This CDR3 is 17 amino acids long. CDR3 sequence reads: CASSPSYGSSSNTEAFF. CDR3 bases: TGCGCCAGCAGCCCCAGCTACGGGTCCAGTTCGAACACTGAAGCTTTCTTT.

This clonotype was detected a few times. The V gene is TRBV5-1, the J gene TRBJ2-7; 11 bases agree with TRBD2. After removal of 9 bases from V and 2 bases from J, the junction contained 4 bases not matched to a gene. CDR3 length: 13 amino acids. CDR1 is SGHRS, CDR2 YFSETQ, per germline. Here the CDR3 reads CANPTSGAYEQYF. CDR3 nucleotides: TGCGCCAACCCGACTAGCGGGGCCTACGAGCAGTACTTC. Using reference TRBV5-1 and TRBJ2-7 for the parts outside the CDR3, the full variable domain is KAGVTQTPRYLIKTRGQQVTLSCSPISGHRSVSWYQQTPGQGLQFLFEYFSETQRNKGNFPGRFSGRQFSNSRSEMNVSTLELGDSALYLCANPTSGAYEQYFGPGTRLTVT.

DNA of the CDR3: TGTGCCTGCGACAGGGGGAACACTGAAGCTTTCTTT. Residues: CACDRGNTEAFF. The chain combines TRBV30 with TRBJ1-1; 8 bases line up with TRBD1. Germline V lookup: CDR1 GTSNPN, CDR2 SVGIG (reference sequence). Unmatched junction bases numbered 1, after V lost 6 bases and J lost 1 base. The CDR3 contains 12 residues.

The chain carries TRBV7-8 and TRBJ2-4, with unresolved D. CDR1 and CDR2 from the germline V gene are SGHVS and FQNEAQ. This CDR3 is 14 amino acids long. V shed 0 bases and J shed 3 bases, with 6 bases lying between them. This CDR3 is CASSLAQVKNIQYF. For the CDR3, the DNA is TGTGCCAGCAGCTTAGCCCAGGTCAAAAACATTCAGTACTTC.

This clonotype occurred a few times. The V call is TRBV7-2, the J call TRBJ2-7, with 14 bases matching TRBD2. V was clipped by 5 bases and J by 4 bases; unmatched bases: 4. Germline V gene lookup returns CDR1 SGHTA and CDR2 FQGNSA. CDR3 size: 15 residues. CDR3 region: CASSATSGGGYEQYF. CDR3 coding DNA: TGTGCCAGCAGCGCGACTAGCGGGGGGGGATACGAGCAGTACTTC.

The table lists this clonotype with a few counts. The gene calls are TRBV30 and TRBJ2-2; D is uncertain. Trimming stripped 5 bases from V and 3 bases from J, with 13 bases between. The CDR3 length is 14 residues. The germline gives CDR1 GTSNPN, CDR2 SVGIG (reference sequence). The CDR3 DNA follows: TGTGCCTGGCAGTTCCAGTACTACACCGGGGAGCTGTTTTTT. Amino acid sequence: CAWQFQYYTGELFF.

A remark on this clonotype: Compared with germline, one end of the junction differs, possibly owing to a read error. V usage is TRBV20-1 and J usage is TRBJ1-4; 8 bases agree with TRBD1. Germline-derived CDR1 and CDR2 are DFQATT and SNEGSKA (reference sequence). The CDR3 totals 14 residues. The CDR3 loop reads CSAGTGGPKEKLFF. DNA for the CDR3: TGCAGTGCTGGGACAGGAGGTCCTAAAGAAAAACTGTTTTTT.

This clonotype was counted only a few times. J is TRBJ2-2 and V is TRBV29-1, with D possibly matching TRBD1 (6 bases). The CDR3 contains 14 residues. Trimming left V 7 bases short and J 1 base short, with 13 bases between. Germline lookup yields CDR1 SQVTM and CDR2 ANQGSEA. The DNA for the CDR3 is TGCAGCGCCTCCGGGACATTGAACACCGGGGAGCTGTTTTTT. Protein sequence: CSASGTLNTGELFF.

The table lists this clonotype with a count of one. At one of its ends the junction is not consistent with the germline gene, which may arise from a read error. The chain employs TRBV10-3 and TRBJ1-1; tentatively, D is TRBD1 (5 bases). Germline V CDR1 and CDR2: ENHRY, SYGVKD. The CDR3 consists of 14 residues. The CDR3 DNA is TGTGCCATCAGTTCGACAGCGCTGAACATTGAAGCTTTCTTT. It encodes CAISSTALNIEAFF.